This is a list of T cell receptor beta chains from one sample in a study of blood T cell repertoires in COVID-19. Here immunoSEQ multiplex PCR was the method, and the copy in TCRdb shows in-frame clones only, minus some. The table includes nearly 95,000 clones, roughly 84% detected once. The material sequenced was peripheral blood. The source of these receptors is a woman of 80 years or more with acute or convalescent COVID-19. Both conserved end residues are part of each CDR3. D genes are given only for firm matches. Clone size is given for some rows only: seen once, a few or many times, or a class if the clone is expanded.

clone_size,d_call,v_call,j_call,cdr3_aa,cdr3_nt
-,-,TRBV4-2,TRBJ1-1,CASSQTPNTEAFF,TGTGCCAGCAGCCAAACACCGAACACTGAAGCTTTCTTT
few,TRBD1,TRBV9,TRBJ1-6,CASSPRQGDSPLHF,TGTGCCAGCAGCCCCCGACAGGGGGATTCACCCCTCCACTTT
few,-,TRBV19,TRBJ2-7,CASSMRADSYEQYF,TGTGCCAGTAGTATGCGGGCAGACTCCTACGAGCAGTACTTC
-,-,TRBV5-6,TRBJ2-3,CASSFMLGSSSTDTQYF,TGTGCCAGCAGCTTTATGCTCGGGTCCTCTAGCACAGATACGCAGTATTTT
-,-,TRBV6-1,TRBJ2-6,CASSARGPGSGANVLTF,TGTGCCAGCAGTGCCAGGGGCCCGGGCTCTGGGGCCAACGTCCTGACTTTC
-,-,TRBV7-6,TRBJ1-1,CASSLEVTGTEAFF,TGTGCCAGCAGCTTGGAGGTCACCGGCACTGAAGCTTTCTTT
-,TRBD1,TRBV19,TRBJ1-4,CASSPLPGGGEKLFF,TGTGCCAGTAGCCCCCTCCCAGGGGGTGGGGAAAAACTGTTTTTT
-,TRBD2,TRBV3-1/TRBV3-2,TRBJ2-5,CASSPRLAISTTQYF,TGTGCCAGCAGCCCGAGACTAGCAATATCGACGACCCAGTACTTC
-,-,TRBV7-9,TRBJ1-1,CASSPQTGVWNTEAFF,TGTGCCAGCAGCCCGCAGACGGGGGTCTGGAACACTGAAGCTTTCTTT
-,-,TRBV6-5,TRBJ1-4,CASSYRGIGEKLFF,TGTGCCAGCAGTTACCGGGGAATTGGTGAAAAACTGTTTTTT
-,TRBD2,TRBV19,TRBJ2-7,CAGMTSGRNEQYF,TGTGCCGGGATGACTAGCGGGAGGAACGAGCAGTACTTC
-,TRBD2,TRBV2,TRBJ2-1,CATVTGTSANEQFF,TGTGCCACCGTAACCGGGACTAGCGCTAATGAGCAGTTCTTC
-,-,TRBV19,TRBJ2-2,CASSFMAGNPGELFF,TGTGCCAGTAGTTTTATGGCGGGGAACCCCGGGGAGCTGTTTTTT
-,TRBD2,TRBV3-1/TRBV3-2,TRBJ2-1,CASSQQAGGAGAEQFF,TGTGCCAGCAGCCAACAAGCGGGAGGGGCGGGTGCTGAGCAGTTCTTC
-,TRBD2,TRBV2,TRBJ2-3,CASNRLAGSDTQYF,TGTGCCAGCAATAGACTAGCGGGGTCAGATACGCAGTATTTT
-,TRBD1,TRBV19,TRBJ1-3,CASTRDSVGNTIYF,TGTGCCAGTACCCGGGACAGCGTTGGAAACACCATATATTTT
-,TRBD1,TRBV2,TRBJ1-1,CASRDRGEGEAFF,TGTGCCAGCAGGGACAGGGGCGAGGGTGAAGCTTTCTTT
-,-,TRBV5-1,TRBJ1-2,CASSRAGQDRLYGYTF,TGCGCCAGCAGCCGAGCGGGGCAGGACAGACTCTATGGCTACACCTTC
-,-,TRBV27,TRBJ1-1,CASRAPTEAFF,TGTGCCAGCAGGGCCCCCACTGAAGCTTTCTTT
once,-,TRBV5-5,TRBJ1-4,CASSSRTGEKLFF,TGTGCCAGCAGCTCTCGGACGGGGGAAAAACTGTTTTTT
-,-,TRBV18,TRBJ2-5,CASSPTGLGETQYF,TGTGCCAGCTCACCAACCGGGTTAGGAGAGACCCAGTACTTC
-,TRBD1,TRBV2,TRBJ2-2,CASSLQGGTGELFF,TGTGCCAGCAGCCTACAGGGGGGCACCGGGGAGCTGTTTTTT
-,TRBD1,TRBV14,TRBJ2-1,CASRGQGQYSEQFF,TGTGCCAGCCGGGGACAGGGCCAGTATAGTGAGCAGTTCTTC
-,-,TRBV4-1,TRBJ2-2,CASSQTRRTGELFF,TGCGCCAGCAGCCAAACAAGGCGGACCGGGGAGCTGTTTTTT
once,-,TRBV30,TRBJ1-1,CAWSTKGFMNTEAFF,TGTGCCTGGAGTACGAAGGGGTTTATGAACACTGAAGCTTTCTTT
-,TRBD1,TRBV5-1,TRBJ1-2,CASSSTGVNGYTF,TGCGCCAGCAGCTCAACAGGGGTGAATGGCTACACCTTC
few,-,TRBV4-3,TRBJ1-2,CASSQDRGIGYGYTF,TGCGCCAGCAGCCAAGATCGGGGGATCGGCTATGGCTACACCTTC
-,TRBD2,TRBV10-1,TRBJ2-7,CASSVASGSYEQYF,TGCGCCAGCAGTGTGGCTAGCGGGAGCTACGAGCAGTACTTC
once,TRBD1,TRBV28,TRBJ2-1,CASSLTGGGFHEQFF,TGTGCCAGCAGTTTGACAGGGGGGGGATTTCATGAGCAGTTCTTC
-,TRBD1,TRBV19,TRBJ1-4,CASSRPPGQGSYLGKLFF,TGTGCCAGTAGTAGGCCTCCAGGACAGGGGAGCTACCTTGGAAAACTGTTTTTT
-,TRBD1,TRBV18,TRBJ2-2,CASKTGTGRNTGELFF,TGTGCCAGCAAAACCGGGACAGGGAGGAACACCGGGGAGCTGTTTTTT
-,TRBD1,TRBV2,TRBJ1-6,CASTLDRGQSPLHF,TGTGCCAGCACCTTAGACAGGGGGCAATCCCCCCTCCACTTT
-,-,TRBV29-1,TRBJ2-3,CSVDTGSTDTQYF,TGCAGCGTTGACACAGGGAGCACAGATACGCAGTATTTT
once,TRBD1,TRBV24-1,TRBJ2-1,CATSAADRAYEQFF,TGTGCCACCAGTGCCGCTGACAGGGCCTATGAGCAGTTCTTC
once,TRBD1,TRBV11-1,TRBJ2-7,CASSPGTGAGEQYF,TGTGCCAGCAGCCCCGGGACAGGGGCAGGAGAGCAGTACTTC
-,TRBD1,TRBV5-1,TRBJ2-2,CASRARTGDGGELFF,TGCGCCAGCAGGGCTAGGACAGGGGACGGCGGGGAGCTGTTTTTT
-,TRBD1,TRBV7-8,TRBJ2-1,CASTPVGQGVSEQFF,TGTGCCAGCACCCCAGTAGGACAGGGAGTTAGTGAGCAGTTCTTC
-,TRBD1,TRBV7-9,TRBJ1-4,CASSLAGQTNEKLFF,TGTGCCAGCAGCTTAGCGGGACAGACTAATGAAAAACTGTTTTTT
-,-,TRBV19,TRBJ1-1,CASSIAGSVNTEAFF,TGTGCCAGTAGTATAGCGGGGTCGGTGAACACTGAAGCTTTCTTT
-,-,TRBV10-3,TRBJ1-1,CAISESRAGNGFF,TGTGCCATCAGTGAGTCGAGGGCAGGAAATGGGTTCTTT
-,TRBD2,TRBV5-6,TRBJ2-1,CASSLMGLGYNEQFF,TGTGCCAGCAGCTTGATGGGACTAGGCTACAATGAGCAGTTCTTC
-,-,TRBV5-1,TRBJ1-1,CASSLTGHTEAFF,TGCGCCAGCAGCTTAACAGGGCACACTGAAGCTTTCTTT
-,TRBD1,TRBV7-6,TRBJ2-2,CASSFFRGLNTGELFF,TGTGCCAGCAGCTTCTTCAGGGGGCTAAACACCGGGGAGCTGTTTTTT
-,-,TRBV5-5,TRBJ2-7,CASSLEYGSYEQYF,TGTGCCAGCAGCTTGGAGTACGGCTCCTACGAGCAGTACTTC
-,-,TRBV24-1,TRBJ2-4,CATSDRQGGEAKNIQYF,TGTGCCACCAGTGACCGTCAGGGGGGAGAGGCCAAAAACATTCAGTACTTC
-,TRBD2,TRBV3-1/TRBV3-2,TRBJ2-3,CASSQVTGLAADTQYF,TGTGCCAGCAGCCAAGTCACGGGACTAGCGGCAGATACGCAGTATTTT
-,TRBD1,TRBV2,TRBJ1-6,CASRGSGGRNNSPLHF,TGTGCCAGCAGGGGGTCAGGGGGTAGAAATAATTCACCCCTCCACTTT
-,TRBD2,TRBV2,TRBJ2-2,CASVPPSGGTNTGELFF,TGTGCCAGCGTTCCGCCTAGCGGGGGGACGAACACCGGGGAGCTGTTTTTT
-,-,TRBV2,TRBJ2-1,CASSGESGSYNEQFF,TGTGCCAGCAGTGGGGAGAGCGGATCCTACAATGAGCAGTTCTTC
-,-,TRBV2,TRBJ1-1,CASSEEGMNTEAFF,TGTGCCAGCAGTGAAGAGGGGATGAACACTGAAGCTTTCTTT